These 2 T cell receptor beta chains came from one sample sequenced in a study of OX40 agonist ivuxolimab in advanced cancers. Data came from immunoSEQ multiplex PCR; TCRdb stores just in-frame clones and leaves some out. The repertoire consists of around 31,000 clones, with more than 80% occurring once and the leading ten covering roughly 21%. Sequences were derived from CD4+ or CD8+ T cells sorted from blood, sampled in a trial of the OX40 agonist ivuxolimab. These receptors originate from an adult with an advanced solid tumor such as melanoma, head and neck, liver or kidney cancer.

This clone was recorded only once. This rearrangement joins TRBV18 to TRBJ1-2; 7 bases match TRBD1. Germline CDR1 and CDR2: KGHSH and LQKENI. The J segment lost 5 bases and the V segment lost 3 bases, leaving 9 bases of the junction unmatched. There are 15 residues in the CDR3. This CDR3 is CASSPMGQLEYGYTF. The CDR3 DNA sequence: TGTGCCAGCTCACCGATGGGACAGCTCGAGTATGGCTACACCTTC.

The J gene is TRBJ2-1, the V gene TRBV4-2; 9 nucleotides line up with TRBD2. The CDR3 loop spans 19 amino acids. Germline V CDR1 and CDR2: LGHNA, YNFKEQ. V gave up 3 bases and J gave up 0 bases; unmatched junction bases: 12. This chain's CDR3 is CASSQGAGGGLSSYNEQFF. The CDR3 DNA follows: TGTGCCAGCAGCCAGGGGGCGGGAGGGGGTCTTAGCTCCTACAATGAGCAGTTCTTC.